The 27 T cell receptor beta chains below come from one sample, sequenced in a study of shared clonotypes between healthy human individuals. Some clones are missing from TCRdb's copy, which holds only in-frame ones; the method was immunoSEQ multiplex PCR. Of about 980,000 clones in the sample, approximately 80% were seen once. Sequenced sample: memory CD4+ T cells sorted from blood. As to subset: CD45RA-negative fraction. These receptors were collected from a man younger than 30 in good health.

V and J are TRBV6-1 and TRBJ2-1; D call uncertain. The CDR3 has 15 residues. CDR1 is MNHNS, CDR2 SASEGT, per germline. The V gene lost 7 bases and the J gene lost 4 bases, with 17 bases spanning the gap. CDR3 in amino acids: CASIFDQVLYNEQFF. CDR3 DNA: TGTGCCAGCATTTTTGACCAGGTTCTATACAATGAGCAGTTCTTC.

This clone was detected once. This rearrangement joins TRBV9 to TRBJ2-2, with D unclear. V was cut by 3 bases and J by 4 bases, with 16 bases left in between. There are 16 residues in the CDR3. From germline, CDR1 is SGDLS and CDR2 YYNGEE. The DNA for the CDR3 is TGTGCCAGCAGCGAGTACAGTTCCCGAGGCACCGGGGAGCTGTTTTTT. Its protein product is CASSEYSSRGTGELFF.

This chain uses TRBV18 with TRBJ2-5; a weak D match, TRBD1 (8 bases). The V end lost 4 bases, the J end lost 7 bases, and 13 bases lay between the germline ends. CDR3 length: 13 residues. The germline gives CDR1 KGHSH, CDR2 LQKENI. The DNA of the CDR3 is TGTGCCAGCTCACTGGACAGGGAGGGGACCCAGTACTTC. Protein: CASSLDREGTQYF.

The rearrangement uses TRBV11-2 and TRBJ2-7; D tentatively reads TRBD1 or TRBD2 (6 bases each). Germline V lookup: CDR1 SGHAT, CDR2 FQNNGV. This CDR3 spans 15 amino acids. Trimming left V 5 bases short and J 2 bases short, with 16 bases between. The CDR3 nucleotides are TGTGCCAGCAGCCCCATGGGGGGCGTCCCCTACGAGCAGTACTTC. Its translation is CASSPMGGVPYEQYF.

This clone was picked up one time. The V call is TRBV2, the J call TRBJ1-3; D gene ambiguous. This CDR3 is 16 amino acids long. The ends were cut back, 3 bases at V and 1 base at J, with 13 bases in the middle. Germline V CDR1 and CDR2: SNHLY, FYNNEI. CDR3 coding DNA: TGTGCCAGCAGTGATGGTAGGACCGGATCTGGAAACACCATATATTTT. It codes for CASSDGRTGSGNTIYF.

The V gene is TRBV9, the J gene TRBJ2-1; TRBD2 might be the D (5 bases). V lost 0 bases, J lost 3 bases, and 10 bases lay in between. Germline V lookup: CDR1 SGDLS, CDR2 YYNGEE. This CDR3 comprises 15 residues. This CDR3 reads CASSVGSGIYNEQFF. The CDR3 DNA is TGTGCCAGCAGCGTAGGGTCGGGGATCTACAATGAGCAGTTCTTC.

The chain has TRBV5-1 and TRBJ2-7, with D possibly matching TRBD1 (6 bases). Germline V lookup: CDR1 SGHRS, CDR2 YFSETQ. Trimming shortened V by 0 bases and J by 6 bases, and 13 bases separated the two germline ends. This CDR3 has 14 residues. CDR3: CASSLAGDKGEQYF. Here the CDR3 DNA reads TGCGCCAGCAGCTTGGCCGGGGACAAAGGCGAGCAGTACTTC.

V is TRBV11-2 and J is TRBJ1-6; 7 nucleotides line up with TRBD1. Germline V gives CDR1 SGHAT, CDR2 FQNNGV. J was trimmed by 11 bases and V by 0 bases; bases with no gene match: 7. The CDR3 spans 15 residues. The CDR3 DNA reads as TGTGCCAGCAGCTTAGAAGGGGGCGCCATGGCACCCCTCCACTTT. Its protein product is CASSLEGGAMAPLHF.

This clone was counted once. The chain joins TRBV6-6 to TRBJ1-1; perhaps TRBD1 as D (6 bases). CDR3 length equals 14 residues. Trimming took off 2 bases at V and 6 bases at J, with 13 bases between the two ends. CDR1 and CDR2 from the germline V gene are MNHNY and SVGAGI (reference sequence). The CDR3 region has the DNA TGTGCCAGCAGTTACGGGGGCGATAGCGCTGAAGCTTTCTTT. This codes for CASSYGGDSAEAFF.

The chain couples TRBV11-2 to TRBJ2-7; D is unclear. Germline CDR1 reads SGHAT; CDR2 reads FQNNGV. The CDR3 is made up of 13 amino acids. Trimming cost V 5 bases and J 4 bases, with 12 bases left between them. This CDR3 is CASSRRSAYEQYF. Here the CDR3 DNA reads TGTGCCAGCAGCAGAAGGTCGGCGTACGAGCAGTACTTC.

This clone was found once. The gene calls are TRBV5-1 and TRBJ2-3, with 9 bases matching TRBD1. V lost 3 bases to trimming and J lost 1 base; unmatched junction nucleotides: 6. CDR3 length: 16 residues. Germline loops: CDR1 SGHRS, CDR2 YFSETQ. CDR3 region: CASSSQGAQGTDTQYF. The CDR3 DNA is TGCGCCAGCAGCTCACAGGGGGCGCAAGGCACAGATACGCAGTATTTT. The full variable domain, rest sourced from reference TRBV5-1 and TRBJ2-3, is KAGVTQTPRYLIKTRGQQVTLSCSPISGHRSVSWYQQTPGQGLQFLFEYFSETQRNKGNFPGRFSGRQFSNSRSEMNVSTLELGDSALYLCASSSQGAQGTDTQYFGPGTRLTVL.

The chain uses TRBV2 and TRBJ2-5; D possibly corresponds to TRBD1 (6 bases). The CDR3 spans 14 residues. The ends were cut back, 5 bases at V and 5 bases at J, with 15 bases in the middle. Germline CDR1 and CDR2: SNHLY and FYNNEI. CDR3 region: CASSIGTLRETQYF. CDR3 nucleotides: TGTGCCAGCAGTATCGGGACACTCCGGGAGACCCAGTACTTC.

This rearrangement joins TRBV28 to TRBJ2-3; TRBD2 matches at 7 bases. Germline values: CDR1 MDHEN, CDR2 SYDVKM. The CDR3 has 15 residues. V dropped 9 bases and J dropped 0; count of bases not matched to a gene: 9. The CDR3 DNA sequence: TGTGCCAGGCGAACTAGCGACCATAGCACAGATACGCAGTATTTT. Its protein product is CARRTSDHSTDTQYF.

This clone was detected a few times. V gene TRBV5-6 combines with J gene TRBJ1-1; tentative D call: TRBD1 (5 bases). From germline, CDR1 is SGHDT and CDR2 YYEEEE. The CDR3 contains 13 residues. Trimming cost V 0 bases and J 4 bases, with 7 bases left between them. The CDR3 region has the DNA TGTGCCAGCAGCTTGGTAGGGGTCACTGAAGCTTTCTTT. Translated: CASSLVGVTEAFF.

In its sample, this clone was seen a few times. This rearrangement joins TRBV30 to TRBJ1-5, with a tentative D call TRBD1 (5 bases). From germline, CDR1 is GTSNPN and CDR2 SVGIG (reference sequence). The CDR3 has 14 residues. V shed 3 bases and J shed 4 bases, with 13 bases lying between them. The CDR3 sequence: CAWSPMGRNQPQHF. CDR3 nucleotide sequence: TGTGCCTGGAGCCCTATGGGACGTAATCAGCCCCAGCATTTT.

The chain has TRBV5-4 and TRBJ2-3; D might be TRBD2 (5 bases). V gave up 4 bases and J gave up 1 base, with 16 bases separating them. The CDR3 length is 16 residues. Germline V gene data show CDR1 as SGHNT and CDR2 as YYREEE (reference sequence). CDR3 bases: TGTGCCAGCAGCCAGATAGTGGGAGTTGGCACAGATACGCAGTATTTT. Translation gives CASSQIVGVGTDTQYF.

The chain has TRBV25-1 and TRBJ1-6; D call uncertain. V lost 4 bases, J lost 14 bases, and 15 bases lay in between. The length of the CDR3 is 13 residues. Germline V CDR1 and CDR2: MGHDK, SYGVNS. In DNA, the CDR3 is TGTGCCAGCAGTGGGGCCCCCTCTTCGGCCCTCCACTTT. It is translated as CASSGAPSSALHF.

This rearrangement joins TRBV15 to TRBJ2-1; TRBD1 aligns across 11 bases. Trimming removed 0 bases from V and 6 bases from J; junction bases left unmatched: 1. This CDR3 is built from 15 residues. The V gene's germline CDR1 is LNHNV and CDR2 YYDKDF (reference sequence). CDR3 protein: CATSREGQGVNEQFF. Here the CDR3 DNA reads TGTGCCACCAGCAGAGAGGGACAGGGGGTCAATGAGCAGTTCTTC.

This clone was observed a handful of times. V gene TRBV5-1 combines with J gene TRBJ2-1; D gene unclear. The V gene lost 2 bases and the J gene lost 4 bases, with 10 bases spanning the gap. The CDR3 runs to 14 residues. Germline CDR1 SGHRS, CDR2 YFSETQ. DNA of the CDR3: TGCGCCAGCAGCTTAGAGGACGGATACAATGAGCAGTTCTTC. Amino acid sequence: CASSLEDGYNEQFF.

The gene calls are TRBV5-1 and TRBJ2-5; the D is unclear. Germline lookup yields CDR1 SGHRS and CDR2 YFSETQ. This CDR3 contains 13 residues. The ends were cut back, 4 bases at V and 1 base at J, with 8 bases in the middle. The CDR3 DNA sequence: TGCGCCAGCAGCATAGCTAGCCAAGAGACCCAGTACTTC. Protein product: CASSIASQETQYF.

The V gene is TRBV27, the J gene TRBJ2-7; D call uncertain. Germline V gives CDR1 MNHEY, CDR2 SMNVEV (reference sequence). The V end lost 5 bases, the J end lost 6 bases, and 8 bases lay between the germline ends. The CDR3 contains 11 residues. CDR3 sequence: CASSPETEQYF. In nucleotides, the CDR3 is TGTGCCAGCAGTCCTGAGACCGAGCAGTACTTC.

The chain couples TRBV5-6 to TRBJ2-5; tentatively, D is TRBD2 (5 bases). This CDR3 region has 13 residues. Germline CDR1 and CDR2: SGHDT and YYEEEE. Trimming took 4 bases from V and 5 from J, leaving 12 bases between them. DNA of the CDR3: TGTGCCAGCAGCGAGGGCATGAGGGAGACCCAGTACTTC. It translates to CASSEGMRETQYF.

The chain employs TRBV7-2 and TRBJ2-5, with TRBD2 identical over 11 bases. The CDR3 is 14 amino acids. The V gene end was trimmed by 4 bases and the J gene end by 6 bases; junction bases not matched to a gene: 4. The germline gives CDR1 SGHTA, CDR2 FQGNSA. This CDR3 reads CASSYSGRAQTQYF. The CDR3, as DNA: TGTGCCAGCAGCTATAGCGGGAGGGCTCAGACCCAGTACTTC.

Only one count was recorded for this clone. The chain has TRBV19 and TRBJ2-7, with 7 bases that match TRBD2. V was clipped by 7 bases and J by 1 base; unmatched bases: 7. Germline-derived CDR1 and CDR2 are LNHDA and SQIVND (reference sequence). This CDR3 has 14 residues. The CDR3 region has the DNA TGTGCCAGTAAGATGCAGCGGGAATCCTACGAGCAGTACTTC. This sequence encodes CASKMQRESYEQYF.

The chain recombines TRBV18 with TRBJ2-6; tentative D call: TRBD1 (5 bases). The CDR3 covers 16 residues. Trimming left V 8 bases short and J 3 bases short, with 17 bases between. In germline, CDR1 is KGHSH, CDR2 LQKENI. The CDR3 here is CASQGSVPVGANVLTF. CDR3 DNA: TGTGCCAGCCAGGGAAGCGTACCGGTTGGGGCCAACGTCCTGACTTTC.

The chain uses TRBV5-5 and TRBJ1-6; the D gene is possibly TRBD1 (5 bases). Germline V lookup: CDR1 SGHKS, CDR2 YYEKEE (reference sequence). This CDR3 has 16 amino acids. V was trimmed by 2 bases and J by 9 bases, leaving 18 bases between them. CDR3 coding DNA: TGTGCCAGCAGCTTTCTTGGGGACCCAACAGGTTCACCCCTCCACTTT. Protein product: CASSFLGDPTGSPLHF.

The genes are TRBV6-6 and TRBJ1-2, with D hard to call. Germline lookup yields CDR1 MNHNY and CDR2 SVGAGI (reference sequence). The V end was cut by 5 bases, the J end by 8 bases, with 21 bases between. The CDR3 has 15 residues. The CDR3 DNA follows: TGTGCCAGCAGTCCGCTCGGGATCCCACTTTCCGGCTACACCTTC. Translating it yields CASSPLGIPLSGYTF.